This entry is about one T cell receptor (beta chain). The antigen is not known. Peripheral blood was drawn, ten milliliters per donor. Total RNA amounts of at least 6 micrograms were extracted per sample. The data were obtained in a study of blood T cells in healthy people across ages. Study-wide findings and caveats: TCR beta diversity correlated strongly with naive T cell percentage. Age showed a roughly linear inverse relationship with TCR beta diversity per million T cells.

For the second PCR, which ran for about 6 to 11 cycles, a sample-barcoded 5' primer and a J-beta primer mix were used. TCRdb re-called the 5' RACE reads through MiXCR, storing one row per CDR3 protein. The sample carries roughly 570,000 distinct CDR3 sequences, 27% recorded once. The sequence derives from a woman in her 70s in good health. Sequencing used blood.

CDR3 region: CASTPSQGPDTQYF. For the CDR3, the DNA is TGTGCCAGCACCCCTTCACAGGGACCAGATACGCAGTATTTT. The chain uses TRBV7-8 and TRBJ2-3; possible D gene TRBD1, 6 bases. CDR3 length equals 14 residues. Trimming left V 7 bases short and J 4 bases short, with 15 bases between. Looked up from germline, CDR1 is SGHVS and CDR2 is FQNEAQ. The complete variable domain, with remaining parts taken from reference TRBV7-8 and TRBJ2-3, reads GAGVSQSPRYKVAKRGQDVALRCDPISGHVSLFWYQQALGQGPEFLTYFQNEAQLDKSGLPSDRFFAERPEGSVSTLKIQRTQQEDSAVYLCASTPSQGPDTQYFGPGTRLTVL.